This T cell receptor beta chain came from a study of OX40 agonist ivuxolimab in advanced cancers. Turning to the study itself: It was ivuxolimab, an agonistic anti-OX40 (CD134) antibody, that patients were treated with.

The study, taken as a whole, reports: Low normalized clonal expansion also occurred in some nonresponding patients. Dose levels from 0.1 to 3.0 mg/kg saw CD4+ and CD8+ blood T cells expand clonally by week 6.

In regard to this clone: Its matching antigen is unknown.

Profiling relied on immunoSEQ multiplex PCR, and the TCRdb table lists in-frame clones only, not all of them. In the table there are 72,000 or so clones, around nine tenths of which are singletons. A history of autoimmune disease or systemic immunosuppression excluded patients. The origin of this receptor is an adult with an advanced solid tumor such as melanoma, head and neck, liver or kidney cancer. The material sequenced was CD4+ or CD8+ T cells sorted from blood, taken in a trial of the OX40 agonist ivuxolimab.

The CDR3 loop reads CASSSGLASPYEQYF. For the CDR3, the DNA is TGTGCCAGCAGTTCCGGACTAGCAAGCCCCTACGAGCAGTACTTC. The rearrangement links TRBV6-6 to TRBJ2-7, with 8 bases lining up with TRBD2. Germline trimming cut 4 bases from V and 2 bases from J; bases unmatched to any gene: 7. The CDR3 spans 15 residues. In germline, CDR1 is MNHNY, CDR2 SVGAGI (reference sequence).